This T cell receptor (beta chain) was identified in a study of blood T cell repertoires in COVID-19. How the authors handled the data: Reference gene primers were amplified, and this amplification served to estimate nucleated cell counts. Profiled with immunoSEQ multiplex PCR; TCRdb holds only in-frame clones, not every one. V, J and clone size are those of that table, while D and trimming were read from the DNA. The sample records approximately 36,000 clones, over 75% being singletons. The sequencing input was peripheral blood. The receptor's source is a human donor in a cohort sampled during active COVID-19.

DNA for the CDR3: TGTGCCAGCAGCTTAGTAGGGGGAGACGCAGATACGCAGTATTTT. Amino acid sequence: CASSLVGGDADTQYF. This chain links TRBV11-2 with TRBJ2-3; D is perhaps TRBD1 (6 bases). Trimming shortened V by 1 base and J by 4 bases, and 12 bases separated the two germline ends. Germline CDR1 and CDR2: SGHAT and FQNNGV. CDR3 length: 15 amino acids.